The rows below give T cell receptor beta chains drawn from one sample of a study of circulating and synovial CD4+ cells in juvenile arthritis. Libraries were prepared by immunoSEQ multiplex PCR; TCRdb keeps only in-frame clonotypes and omits some of them. This table has about 32,000 clones, 80% to 95% appearing once. Sample: CD4+ T cells from blood. The receptors stem from a human donor with juvenile idiopathic arthritis. The CDR3 runs from the conserved cysteine through the conserved F or W. D genes are given only for firm matches. Part of the rows lack a size; the others show once, few, many or a class for expanded clones.

>TRBV7-2|.|.|TRBJ2-5
CASSLFGTKETQYF
TGTGCCAGCAGCTTATTTGGGACAAAAGAGACCCAGTACTTC
>TRBV28|.|.|TRBJ1-5
CASRGTPDQPQHF
TGTGCCAGCAGAGGGACTCCGGATCAGCCCCAGCATTTT
>TRBV19|.|.|TRBJ2-1
CASSIDARDEQFF
TGTGCCAGTAGTATAGATGCCAGGGATGAGCAGTTCTTC
>TRBV27|.|.|TRBJ2-1
CASRRGGEVGQFF
TGTGCCAGCAGGAGGGGCGGGGAGGTCGGGCAGTTCTTC
>TRBV29-1|.|TRBD2|TRBJ2-7
CSVAGGGPYEQYF
TGCAGCGTTGCCGGGGGAGGGCCCTACGAGCAGTACTTC
>TRBV5-6|.|.|TRBJ1-2
CASSLSLASYGYTF
TGTGCCAGCAGCTTGAGTCTCGCCAGCTATGGCTACACCTTC
>TRBV1|.|.|TRBJ2-2
CTSSQVAGGSANTGELFF
.
>TRBV6-1|.|.|TRBJ2-3
CALRQGAGTDTQYF
TGTGCCCTCCGTCAGGGTGCCGGCACAGATACGCAGTATTTT
>TRBV25-1|.|TRBD1|TRBJ2-7
CASSESGRGSYEQYF
TGTGCCAGCAGTGAGTCGGGCAGGGGGTCCTACGAGCAGTACTTC
>TRBV28|few|.|TRBJ1-5
CASSLRGIPQHF
TGTGCCAGCAGTTTACGGGGGATCCCCCAGCATTTT
>TRBV28|.|.|TRBJ1-4
CASRKTGKGEKLFF
TGTGCCAGCAGAAAAACAGGGAAGGGAGAAAAACTGTTTTTT
>TRBV9|.|.|TRBJ2-5
CASSVGLTGRGSGQGGTQYF
TGTGCCAGCAGCGTAGGTCTAACAGGCCGTGGGTCGGGGCAAGGGGGGACCCAGTACTTC
>TRBV7-2|few|.|TRBJ2-3
CASSPGLGGTDTQYF
TGTGCCAGCAGCCCCGGACTGGGGGGTACAGATACGCAGTATTTT
>TRBV2|.|TRBD1|TRBJ2-3
CASSDRNRGTDTQYF
TGTGCCAGCAGTGACCGGAACAGGGGTACAGATACGCAGTATTTT
>TRBV19|.|TRBD2|TRBJ2-2
CASSLAGGPRTGELFF
TGTGCCAGCTCACTAGCGGGAGGGCCCCGCACCGGGGAGCTGTTTTTT
>TRBV5-1|.|TRBD1|TRBJ2-1
CASSPEDRWVPYNEQFF
TGCGCCAGCAGCCCAGAGGACAGGTGGGTTCCCTATAATGAGCAGTTCTTC
>TRBV4-1|.|TRBD2|TRBJ2-5
CASSEGSSGRETQYF
TGCGCCAGCAGCGAAGGAAGTAGCGGGAGGGAGACCCAGTACTTC
>TRBV7-3|once|TRBD1|TRBJ2-1
CASSKGQGSHEQFF
TGTGCCAGCAGCAAAGGACAGGGTTCTCATGAGCAGTTCTTC
>TRBV28|.|TRBD1|TRBJ2-2
CASSTGGPGELFF
TGTGCCAGCAGCACAGGGGGCCCCGGGGAGCTGTTTTTT
>TRBV9|.|TRBD2|TRBJ2-7
CASSVETSGRHEQYF
TGTGCCAGCAGCGTAGAGACTAGCGGGAGGCACGAGCAGTACTTC
>TRBV5-4|.|.|TRBJ2-1
CASSFGTSEYNEQFF
TGTGCCAGCAGCTTCGGGACATCCGAATACAATGAGCAGTTCTTC
>TRBV28|.|.|TRBJ1-6
CASKWVGGTYNSPLHF
TGTGCCAGCAAATGGGTAGGAGGGACCTATAATTCACCCCTCCACTTT
>TRBV11-2|few|.|TRBJ2-1
CASSFRQSFGQHDNEQFF
TGTGCCAGCAGCTTTAGACAAAGCTTCGGACAGCACGACAATGAGCAGTTCTTC
>TRBV19|.|TRBD1|TRBJ2-7
CASRGTGPYEQYF
TGTGCCAGTAGAGGGACAGGCCCCTACGAGCAGTACTTC
>TRBV19|.|.|TRBJ2-1
CASTPLARSYNEQFF
TGTGCCAGTACCCCCTTGGCTCGCTCCTACAATGAGCAGTTCTTC
>TRBV13|.|TRBD1|TRBJ1-1
CASSLARTGTENTEAFF
TGTGCCAGCAGCTTAGCTAGAACCGGGACAGAGAACACTGAAGCTTTCTTT
>TRBV2|.|.|TRBJ1-1
CASGNWGGLGTEAFF
TGTGCCAGCGGGAACTGGGGGGGACTCGGCACTGAAGCTTTCTTT
>TRBV25-1|.|TRBD1|TRBJ1-6
CASSEGQAGGSPLHF
TGTGCCAGCAGTGAAGGACAGGCTGGGGGTTCACCCCTCCACTTT
>TRBV6-1|.|.|TRBJ2-1
CASSGREEFF
TGTGCCAGCAGTGGGAGAGAGGAGTTCTTC
>TRBV11-2|.|TRBD2|TRBJ2-7
CASSLEGLAGVYEQYF
TGTGCCAGCAGCTTAGAGGGCCTAGCGGGAGTCTACGAGCAGTACTTC
>TRBV19|.|.|TRBJ1-6
CASSPPHF
TGTGCCAGTAGTCCTCCCCACTTT
>TRBV27|once|TRBD2|TRBJ2-2
CASSSLTSGSTGELFF
TGTGCCAGCAGTTCCCTGACTAGCGGGAGCACCGGGGAGCTGTTTTTT
>TRBV6-5|.|.|TRBJ2-2
CASTGGADTGELFF
TGTGCCAGCACTGGGGGGGCGGACACCGGGGAGCTGTTTTTT
>TRBV28|.|TRBD1|TRBJ1-2
CASSRQGVGYTF
TGTGCCAGCAGTCGACAGGGGGTAGGCTACACCTTC
>TRBV5-1|.|TRBD1|TRBJ2-7
CASSFGQGAGSEQYF
TGCGCCAGCAGCTTTGGACAGGGGGCAGGTAGCGAGCAGTACTTC
>TRBV2|.|.|TRBJ2-7
CASTTQRLWEQYF
TGTGCCAGCACCACCCAGCGCCTGTGGGAGCAGTACTTC
>TRBV27|.|TRBD1|TRBJ2-1
CASSWDRGYNEQFF
TGTGCCAGCAGTTGGGACAGGGGCTACAATGAGCAGTTCTTC
>TRBV28|.|TRBD1|TRBJ2-3
CASSYQRTGVRTDTQYF
TGTGCCAGCAGTTACCAACGGACAGGGGTACGCACAGATACGCAGTATTTT
>TRBV6-5|.|.|TRBJ2-3
CASSYRRTGSTDTQYF
TGTGCCAGCAGTTACCGGAGGACGGGGAGCACAGATACGCAGTATTTT
>TRBV7-2|few|TRBD2|TRBJ2-5
CASRATSGLQETQYF
TGTGCCAGCAGGGCGACTAGCGGTTTACAAGAGACCCAGTACTTC
>TRBV7-2|once|.|TRBJ1-2
CASSLQGTYANYGYTF
TGTGCCAGCAGCTTGCAGGGTACCTACGCTAACTATGGCTACACCTTC
>TRBV29-1|.|.|TRBJ1-5
CSVEGQGNQPQHF
TGCAGCGTTGAGGGGCAGGGGAATCAGCCCCAGCATTTT
>TRBV28|.|.|TRBJ1-4
CASSLEVAAAEKLFF
TGTGCCAGCAGTTTAGAGGTAGCGGCGGCTGAAAAACTGTTTTTT
>TRBV7-9|.|.|TRBJ2-1
CATLEGSYNEQFF
TGTGCCACCCTGGAGGGGTCCTACAATGAGCAGTTCTTC
>TRBV15|once|.|TRBJ2-3
CATSRAPTVSTDTQYF
TGTGCCACCAGCAGAGCCCCGACTGTGAGCACAGATACGCAGTATTTT
>TRBV30|.|.|TRBJ2-5
CAWSGRHPQETQYF
TGTGCCTGGAGTGGCAGACACCCACAAGAGACCCAGTACTTC
>TRBV7-9|.|.|TRBJ1-1
CASSLGEENTEAFF
TGTGCCAGCAGCTTAGGGGAGGAGAACACTGAAGCTTTCTTT
>TRBV7-2|.|TRBD1|TRBJ2-7
CASSRQGARTSYEQYF
TGTGCCAGCAGTCGACAGGGGGCTCGAACCTCCTACGAGCAGTACTTC
>TRBV6-1|once|.|TRBJ1-1
CASSMTDSTEAFF
TGTGCCAGCAGCATGACAGATTCCACTGAAGCTTTCTTT
>TRBV19|.|.|TRBJ1-4
CASSIETKNEKLFF
TGTGCCAGTAGTATAGAGACTAAGAATGAAAAACTGTTTTTT
>TRBV18|.|.|TRBJ1-2
CASSPIGAYGYTF
TGTGCCAGCTCACCAATCGGTGCCTATGGCTACACCTTC
>TRBV28|.|.|TRBJ2-7
CASSLNRDKQYF
TGTGCCAGCAGTTTAAACAGGGACAAACAGTACTTC
>TRBV19|.|.|TRBJ1-4
CASSSWGGNEKLFF
TGTGCCAGTAGTTCCTGGGGGGGTAATGAAAAACTGTTTTTT
>TRBV11-1|.|.|TRBJ2-6
CASSLPGIRANVLTF
TGTGCCAGCAGCTTACCGGGGATTAGGGCCAACGTCCTGACTTTC